What follows are 30 T cell receptor beta chains derived from one specimen sequenced in a study of T-cell memory formation after mild COVID-19 (dated by TCRdb to about 2021). The method was 5' RACE. This sample was sequenced with an Illumina NovaSeq 6000. The public reads were quality trimmed at Q25 with fastp and then assembled into clones with MiXCR by TCRdb, keeping productive beta chains. For every CDR3 protein sequence, its rows merge into one entry that carries the most common genes and DNA. The sample table holds approximately 98,000 distinct CDR3 sequences, of which over 15% were seen once. The ten largest clones capture approximately 5.1% of the sample. Sequences were obtained from PBMCs or a T cell subset sorted from them (not recorded which). The receptors were sampled from a man in his late teens or twenties who had mild COVID-19 (a few samples of this study predate the infection). The sample titles of this study are shuffled in the database, so cell type and time point are left out; the donor was told from shared clones.

This clonotype has just a few counts. The rearrangement joins TRBV3-1 to TRBJ1-1, with D maybe TRBD1 (6 bases). This CDR3 region has 16 residues. Germline V gene data show CDR1 as LGHDT and CDR2 as YNNKEL (reference sequence). V was trimmed by 2 bases and J by 1 base, leaving 14 bases between them. DNA of the CDR3: TGTGCCAGCAGCCAATTCTTGGCAGGGGAGAACACTGAAGCTTTCTTT. Amino acid sequence: CASSQFLAGENTEAFF.

In this sample, this clonotype turned up a few times. The gene calls are TRBV4-3 and TRBJ2-1; unclear D gene. With 0 bases removed from V and 8 bases from J, the gap between germline ends came to 8 bases. Germline V gene data show CDR1 as LGHNA and CDR2 as YSLEER. The CDR3 covers 13 residues. The CDR3 DNA sequence: TGCGCCAGCAGCCAAGATAGGGTCGATGAGCAGTTCTTC. This translates into CASSQDRVDEQFF.

This chain connects TRBV7-2 to TRBJ2-5, with 15 bases fitting TRBD2. The CDR3 has 16 amino acids. The J segment lost 5 bases and the V segment lost 5 bases, leaving 6 bases of the junction unmatched. Germline loops: CDR1 SGHTA, CDR2 FQGNSA. The DNA of the CDR3 is TGTGCCAGCAGCCTCCAGGGACTAGCGGGGGGCGAGACCCAGTACTTC. Its translation: CASSLQGLAGGETQYF.

This clonotype was seen a handful of times. V gene TRBV7-8 combines with J gene TRBJ2-7, with 7 bases that match TRBD1. CDR3 length: 16 residues. V lost 2 bases, J lost 0 bases, and 7 bases stayed unmatched. Germline V gene sequence: CDR1 SGHVS, CDR2 FQNEAQ. The CDR3 DNA reads as TGTGCCAGCAGCTTAAGTCCCCGGGACAGCTCCTACGAGCAGTACTTC. This translates into CASSLSPRDSSYEQYF.

This chain uses TRBV7-2 with TRBJ2-3; D remains ambiguous. V was pared by 3 bases and J by 4 bases, with 14 bases between. The CDR3 covers 15 residues. CDR1 is SGHTA, CDR2 FQGNSA, per germline. CDR3 DNA: TGTGCCAGCAGCTTCCAAACTATCCGCGCAGATACGCAGTATTTT. Protein: CASSFQTIRADTQYF.

Ten or more counts support this clonotype. This chain joins TRBV5-1 and TRBJ2-7; D is perhaps TRBD1 (5 bases). Germline CDR1 is SGHRS and CDR2 is YFSETQ. The CDR3 runs to 15 residues. Trimming stripped 4 bases from V and 2 bases from J, with 16 bases between. CDR3 in DNA: TGCGCCAGCAGCGCCGACAGACCCCTCGCCTACGAGCAGTACGTC. Protein product: CASSADRPLAYEQYV.

The chain couples TRBV27 to TRBJ1-2; a possible D gene is TRBD1 (5 bases). The CDR3 is made up of 13 amino acids. Germline lookup yields CDR1 MNHEY and CDR2 SMNVEV (reference sequence). V lost 8 bases, J lost 10 bases, and 20 bases lay in between. CDR3 in DNA: TGTGCCAGCCGCGGTTCCGGGACCACGTTCTACACCTTC. Translating it yields CASRGSGTTFYTF.

This rearrangement joins TRBV12-3 or TRBV12-4 to TRBJ1-3; D is ambiguous. Trimming removed 4 bases from V and 0 bases from J, with 10 bases in between. This CDR3 spans 15 amino acids. The CDR3 nucleotides read TGTGCCAGCAGTTGGAGGGTAGGCTCTGGAAACACCATATATTTT. Translated, it gives CASSWRVGSGNTIYF.

The chain carries TRBV7-2 and TRBJ2-2; D gene uncertain. The V end was cut by 1 base, the J end by 7 bases, with 10 bases between. The CDR3 covers 14 residues. From germline, CDR1 is SGHTA and CDR2 FQGNSA. This CDR3 is CASSLERLFGELFF. CDR3 nucleotides: TGTGCCAGCAGCTTAGAGCGACTTTTCGGGGAGCTGTTTTTT.

The CDR3 region is CASSERGGVLNEQFF. Here the CDR3 DNA reads TGTGCCAGCAGCGAACGGGGGGGAGTACTCAATGAGCAGTTCTTC. This sequence joins TRBV7-9 and TRBJ2-1; 8 nucleotides agree with TRBD2. This CDR3 region has 15 residues. Germline V gene data show CDR1 as SEHNR and CDR2 as FQNEAQ (reference sequence). The J segment lost 6 bases and the V segment lost 5 bases, leaving 9 bases of the junction unmatched.

The chain has TRBV6-6 and TRBJ2-7, with 7 bases lining up with TRBD1. Germline CDR1 reads MNHNY; CDR2 reads SVGAGI (reference sequence). The V and J ends lost 11 bases and 7 bases, in that order; junction bases with no gene match: 14. The CDR3 is 13 residues long. The CDR3: CAARRRTGQEQYF. The CDR3 DNA sequence: TGTGCCGCCCGCCGCAGGACAGGCCAGGAGCAGTACTTC.

V and J are TRBV7-3 and TRBJ2-1; TRBD1 is a possible D gene (6 bases). The length of the CDR3 is 15 residues. Germline V lookup: CDR1 SGHTA, CDR2 FQGTGA. The V gene lost 5 bases and the J gene lost 4 bases, with 15 bases spanning the gap. Here the CDR3 DNA reads TGTGCCAGCAGCCCCGACAGGATATATTACAATGAGCAGTTCTTC. Protein: CASSPDRIYYNEQFF.

The V gene is TRBV6-2 or TRBV6-3, the J gene TRBJ1-2, with D unresolved. Germline lookup yields CDR1 MNHEY and CDR2 SVGEGT. Trimming removed 2 bases at V and 8 bases at J, with 9 bases between. The CDR3 loop spans 12 amino acids. The CDR3 loop reads CASSYRGGGYTF. DNA of the CDR3: TGTGCCAGCAGTTACCGGGGAGGAGGCTACACCTTC.

The chain is built from TRBV19 and TRBJ1-1; D is unresolved. This CDR3 is 12 amino acids long. The germline CDR1 and CDR2 sequences are LNHDA and SQIVND (reference sequence). The V end was cut by 6 bases, the J end by 1 base, with 6 bases between. CDR3 in DNA: TGTGCCAGTAGGAGTCAGAACACTGAAGCTTTCTTT. Amino acid sequence: CASRSQNTEAFF.

This clonotype was counted many times. The gene calls are TRBV20-1 and TRBJ1-2; 8 nucleotides match TRBD1. The germline gives CDR1 DFQATT, CDR2 SNEGSKA (reference sequence). This CDR3 is built from 16 residues. V trimming: 5 bases; J trimming: 3 bases; junction bases outside the gene matches: 14. CDR3 in amino acids: CSAPRLGSGGDYGYTF. The CDR3 DNA reads as TGCAGTGCTCCTCGACTCGGGTCAGGGGGCGACTATGGCTACACCTTC.

This chain connects TRBV25-1 to TRBJ2-1; D gene uncertain. The CDR3 has 14 amino acids. Trimming took off 4 bases at V and 8 bases at J, with 15 bases between the two ends. Germline lookup yields CDR1 MGHDK and CDR2 SYGVNS. CDR3 protein: CASSGETAWDEQFF. The CDR3 DNA follows: TGTGCCAGCAGTGGCGAGACGGCCTGGGATGAGCAGTTCTTC.

The V and J genes are TRBV12-3 or TRBV12-4 and TRBJ1-1; D perhaps matches TRBD1 (5 bases). The germline V and J ends were trimmed by 4 bases and 11 bases, with 14 bases remaining between them. The CDR3 runs 12 residues. CDR3 DNA: TGTGCCAGCAGTTCACCGTCCAGGGAGGCTTTCTTT. Translated, it gives CASSSPSREAFF.

This clonotype came up a few times. The V call is TRBV7-9, the J call TRBJ1-3; D gene ambiguous. Trimming removed 6 bases at V and 2 bases at J, with 11 bases between. The CDR3 totals 14 residues. Germline CDR1 SEHNR, CDR2 FQNEAQ (reference sequence). CDR3 loop: CASSIGRAGNTIYF. The CDR3 nucleotides are TGTGCCAGCAGTATTGGGAGGGCTGGAAACACCATATATTTT.

The rearrangement uses TRBV7-9 and TRBJ2-2; D unresolved. With 5 bases removed from V and 1 base from J, the gap between germline ends came to 11 bases. Germline CDR1 and CDR2: SEHNR and FQNEAQ (reference sequence). This CDR3 region has 15 residues. CDR3: CASSPDRLNTGELFF. Written as DNA, the CDR3 is TGTGCCAGCAGCCCGGACCGTTTGAACACCGGGGAGCTGTTTTTT. The variable domain in full, with the rest retrieved from reference TRBV7-9 and TRBJ2-2, is DTGVSQNPRHKITKRGQNVTFRCDPISEHNRLYWYRQTLGQGPEFLTYFQNEAQLEKSRLLSDRFSAERPKGSFSTLEIQRTEQGDSAMYLCASSPDRLNTGELFFGEGSRLTVL.

This clonotype was observed many times. The chain has TRBV7-9 and TRBJ2-2; D call uncertain. The V gene's germline CDR1 is SEHNR and CDR2 FQNEAQ (reference sequence). CDR3 length equals 13 residues. V gave up 1 base and J gave up 4 bases, with 4 bases separating them. Here the CDR3 DNA reads TGTGCCAGCAGCTTAGATCGCACCGGGGAGCTGTTTTTT. It is translated as CASSLDRTGELFF.

DNA of the CDR3: TGCGCCAGCAGCTCAGGGGAGCGGTTCACAGATACGCAGTATTTT. Its translation is CASSSGERFTDTQYF. The chain couples TRBV4-1 to TRBJ2-3, with a weak D call TRBD1 (6 bases). In germline, CDR1 is MGHRA, CDR2 YSYEKL. V was trimmed by 5 bases and J by 2 bases, leaving 14 bases between them. This CDR3 has 15 residues.

This clonotype has a count of ten or more. J is TRBJ2-3 and V is TRBV24-1, with 7 bases identical to TRBD1. Germline-derived CDR1 and CDR2 are KGHDR and SFDVKD. This CDR3 comprises 12 residues. V lost 7 bases, J lost 5 bases, and 2 bases stayed unmatched. This chain's CDR3 is CATRGGGDTQYF. The CDR3 nucleotides read TGTGCCACCAGAGGGGGCGGAGATACGCAGTATTTT.

This clonotype was detected many times. V and J are TRBV12-3 or TRBV12-4 and TRBJ1-1; no clear D. V was trimmed by 5 bases and J by 4 bases, leaving 8 bases between them. The CDR3 consists of 12 residues. CDR3 in DNA: TGTGCCAGCAGTGAATCCCTCACTGAAGCTTTCTTT. This translates into CASSESLTEAFF.

This clonotype showed up many times. The gene calls are TRBV5-1 and TRBJ2-3; possibly TRBD1 for D (6 bases). The CDR3 consists of 15 residues. Germline CDR1 SGHRS, CDR2 YFSETQ. Trimming stripped 3 bases from V and 2 bases from J, with 13 bases between. The CDR3 protein is CASSSRTDSTDTQYF. The CDR3 DNA reads as TGCGCCAGCAGCTCCCGGACAGACTCCACAGATACGCAGTATTTT.

The chain has TRBV7-2 and TRBJ1-4; D call uncertain. CDR3 length equals 12 residues. Germline assignment: CDR1 SGHTA and CDR2 FQGNSA. V lost 1 base, J lost 9 bases, and 6 bases lay in between. CDR3 coding DNA: TGTGCCAGCAGCTTAGGAGCGAAAAAACTGTTTTTT. It codes for CASSLGAKKLFF.

The CDR3 DNA reads as TGCGCCAGCAAGGTCAGGGGGGAAGGGTCAGATACGCAGTATTTT. This translates into CASKVRGEGSDTQYF. This chain uses TRBV5-1 with TRBJ2-3; D is perhaps TRBD1 (7 bases). Deletions cut 6 bases from V and 4 bases from J, with 18 bases between. Germline assignment: CDR1 SGHRS and CDR2 YFSETQ. The CDR3 has 15 amino acids.

The chain has TRBV3-1 and TRBJ2-3; 7 bases are a match to TRBD2. The ends lost 6 bases at V and 6 bases at J; junction bases unmatched: 6. The CDR3 length is 13 residues. CDR1 is LGHDT, CDR2 YNNKEL, per germline (reference sequence). For the CDR3, the DNA is TGTGCCAGCAGGCGACTGGGAGGGGATACGCAGTATTTT. This gives the protein CASRRLGGDTQYF.

The chain joins TRBV28 to TRBJ1-1, with 7 nucleotides matching TRBD1. The J segment lost 5 bases and the V segment lost 2 bases, leaving 5 bases of the junction unmatched. The CDR3 is 14 amino acids. Germline CDR1 reads MDHEN; CDR2 reads SYDVKM. CDR3 coding DNA: TGTGCCAGCAGTTTACGACAGGGTTGGACTGAAGCTTTCTTT. The encoded protein is CASSLRQGWTEAFF. The variable domain in full, with the rest retrieved from reference TRBV28 and TRBJ1-1, is DVKVTQSSRYLVKRTGEKVFLECVQDMDHENMFWYRQDPGLGLRLIYFSYDVKMKEKGDIPEGYSVSREKKERFSLILESASTNQTSMYLCASSLRQGWTEAFFGQGTRLTVV.

The gene calls are TRBV7-2 and TRBJ2-7; D remains unclear. Germline-derived CDR1 and CDR2 are SGHTA and FQGNSA. There are 12 residues in the CDR3. V was shortened by 4 bases and J by 3 bases, with 7 bases between the two germline ends. The CDR3 DNA reads as TGTGCCAGCAGCTCCACGGGCTACGAGCAGTACGTC. Protein product: CASSSTGYEQYV.

V and J are TRBV12-3 or TRBV12-4 and TRBJ1-5, with D perhaps matching TRBD1 (6 bases). This CDR3 has 15 amino acids. Trimming left V 4 bases short and J 0 bases short, with 10 bases between. The DNA for the CDR3 is TGTGCCAGCAGTTGGACAGCTAATAGCAATCAGCCCCAGCATTTT. Its translation: CASSWTANSNQPQHF.